This T cell receptor beta chain emerged from a study of T cells in Graves' hyperthyroidism and ophthalmopathy. About the research overall: At the time of initial diagnosis and before any treatment, peripheral blood was collected.

Reasons for excluding patients were uncontrolled infection, other autoimmune disease, pregnancy or lactation. Template material for amplifying TCR beta CDR3 regions consisted of RNA transcripts. Researchers ran a first-round RT-PCR on the TCR CDR3 using the HTBI primer set. One entry per CDR3 protein results from TCRdb running MiXCR on the multiplex PCR reads. This sample has approximately 400,000 distinct CDR3 sequences, with about 14% found just once. Trimming pared 4 bases from V and 6 bases from J, leaving 10 bases between. Per germline, CDR1 LGHDT and CDR2 YNNKEL (reference sequence). The CDR3 has 13 amino acids. There are many counts of this clonotype.

J is TRBJ2-1 and V is TRBV3-1; D unclear. The receptor's source is a woman in her sixties or seventies with Graves' hyperthyroidism. The sequencing sample was made of blood. CDR3 bases: TGTGCCAGCAGCCCCGACGGGCTCAATGAGCAGTTCTTC. This gives the protein CASSPDGLNEQFF.